Sequencing of this TCR beta chain was carried out in a study of T cell clonotyping in hematopoietic cell transplantation. Findings and caveats of the study: Recipient TCR diversity dropped after transplant; expanded clonotypes rose from day 30 to 180. At the given depth, recipient repertoires were over 97% de novo clonotypes. No sorting was done, leaving CD4 and CD8 contributions mixed. Graft donor and pretransplant recipient Inverse Simpson Index values predicted broader posttransplant TCR diversity.

Concerning this clone itself: Its antigen is unknown.

Using immunoSEQ multiplex PCR, the repertoire was profiled, and TCRdb retains in-frame clones only, with some absent. The repertoire holds about 3,500 clones, with just over 70% as singletons. The clonotype was recovered from a male patient aged 35 to 55 who had an allogeneic stem cell transplant from an unrelated donor, so the T cells may come from the graft donor. Some clones in this sample may be carry-over from other donors' samples. The sequences come from peripheral blood mononuclear cells, collected 30 days after allogeneic stem cell transplant.

Written as DNA, the CDR3 is TGCAGCGCAACTGGGGGACGAGGCTACACCTTC. Its protein is CSATGGRGYTF. The rearrangement links TRBV29-1 to TRBJ1-2; possibly TRBD1 for D (5 bases). The CDR3 is made up of 11 amino acids. V gave up 7 bases and J gave up 8 bases, with 14 bases separating them. The V gene's germline CDR1 is SQVTM and CDR2 ANQGSEA.